These 14 T cell receptor beta chains were all obtained from the same sample, sequenced in a study of CD8 T cells in ankylosing spondylitis. These receptors' antigens are unknown. Study-level findings and limits: A TCR beta motif of roughly 8 highly homologous variants appeared characteristic of ankylosing spondylitis blood.

TCRdb passed the 5' RACE reads through MiXCR, listing each CDR3 protein once. The sample contains 750,000 to 850,000 distinct CDR3 sequences, approximately 12% of which appear only once. Material: blood, either unsorted or a sorted T cell fraction (not recorded which). The origin of the receptors is a male donor with ankylosing spondylitis.

On this clonotype: One end of the junction is discordant with germline, which a read error may explain. This sequence joins TRBV4-2 and TRBJ2-1; 8 bases are a match to TRBD2. Germline loops: CDR1 LGHNA, CDR2 YNFKEQ. This CDR3 region has 14 residues. Here the CDR3 reads CASSQERGLVRRVF. CDR3 DNA sequence: TGTGCCAGCAGCCAAGAACGGGGACTAGTTAGAAGGGTCTTC.

The V and J genes are TRBV28 and TRBJ2-7; 8 nucleotides line up with TRBD2. With V trimmed by 6 bases and J by 4 bases, 14 bases remained unmatched. Germline V gene sequence: CDR1 MDHEN, CDR2 SYDVKM. The CDR3 sequence is 16 residues long. CDR3 in amino acids: CASSPPLAEATYEQYF. The CDR3 DNA follows: TGTGCCAGCAGCCCCCCACTAGCGGAAGCCACTTACGAGCAGTACTTC.

This clonotype was counted ten times or more. This sequence joins TRBV7-2 and TRBJ2-5, with D unresolved. The V gene lost 2 bases and the J gene lost 2 bases, with 6 bases spanning the gap. The CDR3 spans 13 residues. CDR1 and CDR2 (germline): SGHTA, FQGNSA. The CDR3 sequence is CASSLSRQETQYF. CDR3 coding DNA: TGTGCCAGCAGCTTAAGTAGACAAGAGACCCAGTACTTC.

This clonotype was observed a few times. The chain uses TRBV6-2 or TRBV6-3 and TRBJ2-3; TRBD2 matches at 15 bases. The CDR3 length is 17 residues. Germline trimming cut 2 bases from V and 2 bases from J; bases unmatched to any gene: 2. Germline assignment: CDR1 MNHEY and CDR2 SVGEGT. The CDR3 sequence is CASSYGTSGRFTDTQYF. The CDR3 DNA is TGTGCCAGCAGTTACGGGACTAGCGGGAGGTTCACAGATACGCAGTATTTT.

This clonotype has more than one count but fewer than ten. The chain carries TRBV6-1 and TRBJ2-3; no clear D. This CDR3 has 14 amino acids. Germline-derived CDR1 and CDR2 are MNHNS and SASEGT. Trimming removed 5 bases from V and 2 bases from J, with 11 bases in between. Written as DNA, the CDR3 is TGTGCCAGCAGTCGGGCTATTACCACAGATACGCAGTATTTT. Protein: CASSRAITTDTQYF.

This clonotype was counted ten times or more. The V and J genes are TRBV7-9 and TRBJ1-6, with a tentative D call TRBD1 (5 bases). The V end was cut by 6 bases, the J end by 6 bases, with 21 bases between. This CDR3 is built from 17 residues. Germline V CDR1 and CDR2: SEHNR, FQNEAQ (reference sequence). For the CDR3, the DNA is TGTGCCAGCAGACAATCTCCCCAGGGCAGCCTTAATTCACCCCTCCACTTT. Translated: CASRQSPQGSLNSPLHF.

The DNA for the CDR3 is TGTGCCAGCATCGGAACAGGGAGGGCTAATGAAAAACTGTTTTTT. Encoded protein: CASIGTGRANEKLFF. This chain links TRBV6-1 with TRBJ1-4, with D possibly TRBD1 on 6 matching bases. The length of the CDR3 is 15 residues. V lost 7 bases, J lost 3 bases, and 15 bases lay in between. CDR1 and CDR2 from the germline V gene are MNHNS and SASEGT.

This clonotype appeared many times. The V call is TRBV20-1, the J call TRBJ2-1; 10 positions agree with TRBD2. This CDR3 has 14 amino acids. V was pared by 6 bases and J by 4 bases, with 6 bases of the junction left unmatched. CDR1 is DFQATT, CDR2 SNEGSKA, per germline (reference sequence). The CDR3 DNA is TGCAGTGCGAAACTAGCGGGGAGATACAATGAGCAGTTCTTC. As protein: CSAKLAGRYNEQFF.

This clonotype appeared a few times. The chain links TRBV29-1 to TRBJ2-2; 11 bases align to TRBD2. Germline lookup yields CDR1 SQVTM and CDR2 ANQGSEA. This CDR3 is built from 15 residues. V shed 4 bases, J shed 1 base, and the junction held 2 bases outside the gene matches. The CDR3 DNA is TGCAGCGTTGCGACTAGCGGGGAGAACACCGGGGAGCTGTTTTTT. Translation: CSVATSGENTGELFF.

This clonotype was found many times. J is TRBJ2-5 and V is TRBV29-1; no clear D gene. The CDR3 totals 11 residues. V shed 1 base and J shed 5 bases, with 5 bases lying between them. Germline loops: CDR1 SQVTM, CDR2 ANQGSEA. CDR3 region: CSVEAYETQYF. The CDR3 coding sequence is TGCAGCGTTGAAGCGTACGAGACCCAGTACTTC.

The chain is built from TRBV20-1 and TRBJ2-1; the D is unclear. From germline, CDR1 is DFQATT and CDR2 SNEGSKA (reference sequence). The V gene lost 1 base and the J gene lost 4 bases, with 5 bases spanning the gap. CDR3 length: 12 amino acids. The CDR3 DNA follows: TGCAGTGCTAGAGCCCATTACAATGAGCAGTTCTTC. Its protein is CSARAHYNEQFF.

This clonotype was picked up many times. Germline is not matched at one junction end, which may reflect a read error. V and J are TRBV12-3 or TRBV12-4 and TRBJ2-1; D is uncertain. The CDR3 has 13 amino acids. Here the CDR3 reads CASTLQLQVGQFF. The CDR3 coding sequence is TGTGCCAGCACTTTACAGCTCCAAGTGGGGCAGTTCTTC.

This chain uses TRBV6-5 with TRBJ2-5; the D gene is possibly TRBD2 (6 bases). The ends were cut back, 4 bases at V and 4 bases at J, with 13 bases in the middle. Germline assignment: CDR1 MNHEY and CDR2 SVGAGI. This CDR3 is 14 amino acids long. The chain's CDR3 is CASSSWGEGETQYF. CDR3 nucleotides: TGTGCCAGCAGTTCTTGGGGGGAAGGAGAGACCCAGTACTTC.

This clonotype was seen more than once but under ten times. V usage is TRBV29-1 and J usage is TRBJ2-3; 9 nucleotides agree with TRBD2. CDR3 length equals 14 residues. Unmatched junction bases numbered 7, after V lost 4 bases and J lost 5 bases. CDR1 SQVTM and CDR2 ANQGSEA come from the germline V gene. CDR3 in DNA: TGCAGCGTTGTGGCGGGAGGGCCGGTAGATACGCAGTATTTT. This sequence encodes CSVVAGGPVDTQYF.